The rows below give T cell receptor beta chains drawn from one sample of a study of blood T cells in healthy people across ages. MiXCR, run by TCRdb on the 5' RACE reads, gives a single entry per CDR3 protein. Among hundreds of thousands of distinct CDR3 sequences listed, 35% to 40% were seen once. The sample consisted of blood. Receptor source: a man aged 18 to 29 in good health. Both conserved end residues are part of each CDR3. The order of the fields is J gene, clone size, V gene, D gene, CDR3 DNA, CDR3 protein. D genes are given only for firm matches. Some rows have no size entry. The others give once, few or many, or a class for an expanded clone.

j_gene: TRBJ2-1
abundance: -
v_gene: TRBV4-3
d_gene: -
CDR3nt: TGCGCCAGCAGCCAAGATAATAGACCAAATTACAATGAGCAGTTCTTC
CDR3aa: CASSQDNRPNYNEQFF

j_gene: TRBJ1-5
abundance: few
v_gene: TRBV6-6
d_gene: -
CDR3nt: TGTGCCAGCAGCCCCGGACAGACTAGCAATCAGCCCCAGCATTTT
CDR3aa: CASSPGQTSNQPQHF

j_gene: TRBJ2-7
abundance: -
v_gene: TRBV7-2
d_gene: -
CDR3nt: TGTGCCAGCAGCTTAGCCAGGTTTCGCGAGCAGTACTTC
CDR3aa: CASSLARFREQYF

j_gene: TRBJ1-2
abundance: few
v_gene: TRBV12-3/TRBV12-4
d_gene: -
CDR3nt: TGTGCCAGCACCGAACTACGCACCCCGGAAAACTATGGCTACACCTTC
CDR3aa: CASTELRTPENYGYTF

j_gene: TRBJ1-4
abundance: -
v_gene: TRBV2
d_gene: TRBD1
CDR3nt: TGTACCAGCAGTGACAGGGGGCCAAATGAAAAACTGTTTTTT
CDR3aa: CTSSDRGPNEKLFF

j_gene: TRBJ1-2
abundance: -
v_gene: TRBV27
d_gene: -
CDR3nt: TGTGCCAGCAGTTTCCTCGACAGGATAGACTATGGCTACACCTTC
CDR3aa: CASSFLDRIDYGYTF

j_gene: TRBJ2-1
abundance: -
v_gene: TRBV7-2
d_gene: TRBD1
CDR3nt: TGTGCCAGCAGACTAACAGGGGTAGGGTCCTACAATGAGCAGTTCTTC
CDR3aa: CASRLTGVGSYNEQFF

j_gene: TRBJ1-1
abundance: -
v_gene: TRBV7-2
d_gene: -
CDR3nt: TGTGCCAGCAGCCCCCGGCGGTTAACTGAAGCTTTCTTT
CDR3aa: CASSPRRLTEAFF

j_gene: TRBJ2-4
abundance: many
v_gene: TRBV13
d_gene: -
CDR3nt: TGTGCCAGCAGTGACCGAGGGCTTCAGTACTTC
CDR3aa: CASSDRGLQYF

j_gene: TRBJ2-1
abundance: -
v_gene: TRBV5-1
d_gene: -
CDR3nt: TGCGCCAGCAGCATTACACAAACCTCCTACAATGAGCAGTTCTTC
CDR3aa: CASSITQTSYNEQFF

j_gene: TRBJ2-1
abundance: many
v_gene: TRBV4-2
d_gene: TRBD2
CDR3nt: TGTGCCAGCAGCCAGGACCCTAGCGGGGGGGCCGTAGAGCAGTTCTTC
CDR3aa: CASSQDPSGGAVEQFF

j_gene: TRBJ2-5
abundance: -
v_gene: TRBV20-1
d_gene: TRBD1
CDR3nt: TGCAGTGCATCCGGTCAGGGGGCATCAGAGATCCAGTACTTC
CDR3aa: CSASGQGASEIQYF

j_gene: TRBJ2-3
abundance: -
v_gene: TRBV4-2
d_gene: TRBD2
CDR3nt: TGTGCCAGCAGCCGAACTAGGGTAGCGGGGGAAGCAGATACGCAGTATTTT
CDR3aa: CASSRTRVAGEADTQYF

j_gene: TRBJ2-7
abundance: few
v_gene: TRBV20-1
d_gene: TRBD1
CDR3nt: TGCAGTGCTATGACAGGGACCCAATACGAGCAGTACTTC
CDR3aa: CSAMTGTQYEQYF

j_gene: TRBJ2-1
abundance: once
v_gene: TRBV4-3
d_gene: -
CDR3nt: TGCGCCAGCAGCCAACCCCGGGGTGGGGCCTCCTACAATGAGCAGTTCTTC
CDR3aa: CASSQPRGGASYNEQFF

j_gene: TRBJ2-1
abundance: few
v_gene: TRBV12-3/TRBV12-4
d_gene: -
CDR3nt: TGTGCCAGCAGCCGAGGGACCCCCGGGGTCAATGAGCAGTTCTTC
CDR3aa: CASSRGTPGVNEQFF

j_gene: TRBJ1-2
abundance: -
v_gene: TRBV20-1
d_gene: TRBD1
CDR3nt: TGCAGTGCTGGCGGGACAGGGCAGCGGGGCTATGGCTACACCTTC
CDR3aa: CSAGGTGQRGYGYTF

j_gene: TRBJ2-2
abundance: few
v_gene: TRBV12-3/TRBV12-4
d_gene: TRBD1
CDR3nt: TGTGCCAGCAGTTGGGACAGCGCGAACACCGGGGAGCTGTTTTTT
CDR3aa: CASSWDSANTGELFF

j_gene: TRBJ1-1
abundance: -
v_gene: TRBV5-1
d_gene: TRBD1
CDR3nt: TGCGCCAGCAGCTTGGCAGGGGGCTTGAGCACTGAAGCTTTCTTT
CDR3aa: CASSLAGGLSTEAFF

j_gene: TRBJ2-6
abundance: -
v_gene: TRBV6-1
d_gene: -
CDR3nt: TGTGCCAGCAGTGTACAGAGCTCTGGGGCCAACGTCCTGACTTTC
CDR3aa: CASSVQSSGANVLTF

j_gene: TRBJ1-5
abundance: many
v_gene: TRBV12-3/TRBV12-4
d_gene: -
CDR3nt: TGTGCCAGCAGTTTCGGGGGGGTACCTTATCAGCCCCAGCATTTT
CDR3aa: CASSFGGVPYQPQHF

j_gene: TRBJ1-6
abundance: -
v_gene: TRBV14
d_gene: -
CDR3nt: TGTGCCAGCAGCCAAGATGTAGGGCCAGTCAGGCTCCACTTT
CDR3aa: CASSQDVGPVRLHF

j_gene: TRBJ2-3
abundance: -
v_gene: TRBV20-1
d_gene: -
CDR3nt: TGCAGTGCTAGAGGGCAGGGAGGAGATACGCAGTATTTT
CDR3aa: CSARGQGGDTQYF

j_gene: TRBJ2-7
abundance: -
v_gene: TRBV7-2
d_gene: TRBD1
CDR3nt: TGTGCCAGCAGCCTAAACAGGGGGCAAGGGTACAATGAGCAGTACTTC
CDR3aa: CASSLNRGQGYNEQYF

j_gene: TRBJ1-5
abundance: -
v_gene: TRBV6-5
d_gene: -
CDR3nt: TGTGCCAGCAGTTACAGGGAGTATCAGCCCCAGCATTTT
CDR3aa: CASSYREYQPQHF

j_gene: TRBJ2-5
abundance: -
v_gene: TRBV9
d_gene: -
CDR3nt: TGTGCCAGCTGTCCCGCGGGGCGGCCACAAGAGACCCAGTACTTC
CDR3aa: CASCPAGRPQETQYF

j_gene: TRBJ1-5
abundance: few
v_gene: TRBV7-9
d_gene: TRBD1
CDR3nt: TGTGCCAGCAGCCCAACGACAGGGATCCATCAGCCCCAGCATTTT
CDR3aa: CASSPTTGIHQPQHF

j_gene: TRBJ2-1
abundance: few
v_gene: TRBV7-8
d_gene: TRBD1
CDR3nt: TGTGCCAGCAGCTTAGGTGGGGGACAGAAGACCTACAATGAGCAGTTCTTC
CDR3aa: CASSLGGGQKTYNEQFF

j_gene: TRBJ1-2
abundance: many
v_gene: TRBV4-1
d_gene: -
CDR3nt: TGCGCCAGCAGCCAGGGGATACAGGGCGGCTATGGCTACACCTTC
CDR3aa: CASSQGIQGGYGYTF

j_gene: TRBJ2-7
abundance: -
v_gene: TRBV7-6
d_gene: -
CDR3nt: TGTGCCAGCAGCTTAAACTCCTTGCGGCCCCAGTACTTC
CDR3aa: CASSLNSLRPQYF

j_gene: TRBJ1-1
abundance: -
v_gene: TRBV9
d_gene: TRBD1
CDR3nt: TGTGCCAGCAGCGCAGTACAGGGGGGGGGCACTGAAGCTTTCTTT
CDR3aa: CASSAVQGGGTEAFF

j_gene: TRBJ2-7
abundance: -
v_gene: TRBV12-3/TRBV12-4
d_gene: TRBD1
CDR3nt: TGTGCCAGCAGTTTTCGGGACAGGGGGTCCTACGAGCAGTACTTC
CDR3aa: CASSFRDRGSYEQYF

j_gene: TRBJ1-1
abundance: few
v_gene: TRBV5-1
d_gene: -
CDR3nt: TGCGCCAGCAGCCCAACCCAGGGAACCGCTGAAGCTTTCTTT
CDR3aa: CASSPTQGTAEAFF

j_gene: TRBJ2-3
abundance: many
v_gene: TRBV28
d_gene: TRBD2
CDR3nt: TGTGCCAGCAGTCCCTCTCTAGCGGGGGGCACAGATACGCAGTATTTT
CDR3aa: CASSPSLAGGTDTQYF

j_gene: TRBJ1-2
abundance: few
v_gene: TRBV7-8
d_gene: TRBD1
CDR3nt: TGTGCCAGCAGCTTAGCGCAGGCAGGGGGATACTATGGCTACACCTTC
CDR3aa: CASSLAQAGGYYGYTF

j_gene: TRBJ2-3
abundance: -
v_gene: TRBV29-1
d_gene: -
CDR3nt: TGCAGCGGGTCAATCGCAGATACGCAGTATTTT
CDR3aa: CSGSIADTQYF

j_gene: TRBJ1-4
abundance: -
v_gene: TRBV4-3
d_gene: -
CDR3nt: TGCGCCAGCAGCCAAGAATTCAGGCTTAATGAAAAACTGTTTTTT
CDR3aa: CASSQEFRLNEKLFF

j_gene: TRBJ2-3
abundance: -
v_gene: TRBV4-2
d_gene: -
CDR3nt: TGTGCCAGCAGCCCTAACGGGGCAGGGGGGACAGATACGCAGTATTTT
CDR3aa: CASSPNGAGGTDTQYF

j_gene: TRBJ1-1
abundance: few
v_gene: TRBV20-1
d_gene: -
CDR3nt: TGCAGTGCGGGGCGAGGAATGAACACTGAAGCTTTCTTT
CDR3aa: CSAGRGMNTEAFF

j_gene: TRBJ2-3
abundance: -
v_gene: TRBV20-1
d_gene: TRBD1
CDR3nt: TGCAGTGCTAGAAAACAGGGGGCCGCGGCAGATACGCAGTATTTT
CDR3aa: CSARKQGAAADTQYF

j_gene: TRBJ2-5
abundance: -
v_gene: TRBV12-3/TRBV12-4
d_gene: -
CDR3nt: TGTGCCGGCGGTACAATCAGCCTCCAAGAGACCCAGTACTTC
CDR3aa: CAGGTISLQETQYF

j_gene: TRBJ1-5
abundance: -
v_gene: TRBV6-5
d_gene: -
CDR3nt: TGTGCCAGCAGTCACAGGGACAATCAGCCCCAGCATTTT
CDR3aa: CASSHRDNQPQHF

j_gene: TRBJ2-3
abundance: few
v_gene: TRBV20-1
d_gene: -
CDR3nt: TGCAGTGCCGGGGCCACAGAGCTTTGGGGCACAGATACGCAGTATTTT
CDR3aa: CSAGATELWGTDTQYF

j_gene: TRBJ2-3
abundance: few
v_gene: TRBV4-1
d_gene: TRBD2
CDR3nt: TGCGCCAGCAGCCACCCGACTAGCGAGAGCACAGATACGCAGTATTTT
CDR3aa: CASSHPTSESTDTQYF

j_gene: TRBJ2-2
abundance: -
v_gene: TRBV28
d_gene: TRBD1
CDR3nt: TGTGCCAGCAGGGGACAGGGTGCCACCGGGGAGCTGTTTTTT
CDR3aa: CASRGQGATGELFF

j_gene: TRBJ2-7
abundance: -
v_gene: TRBV12-3/TRBV12-4
d_gene: TRBD2
CDR3nt: TGTGCCAGCAGTCCCGGTGGGACTAGTCCCTATCCCCATGAGCAGTACTTC
CDR3aa: CASSPGGTSPYPHEQYF

j_gene: TRBJ2-5
abundance: few
v_gene: TRBV20-1
d_gene: -
CDR3nt: TGCAGTGCTAGAGAATCGTTCCGGGAGACCCAGTACTTC
CDR3aa: CSARESFRETQYF

j_gene: TRBJ2-6
abundance: -
v_gene: TRBV5-5
d_gene: -
CDR3nt: TGTGCCAGCAGCTTGGGGGGGGCTTTCTCTGGGGCCAACGTCCTGACTTTC
CDR3aa: CASSLGGAFSGANVLTF

j_gene: TRBJ1-4
abundance: few
v_gene: TRBV5-1
d_gene: -
CDR3nt: TGCGCCAGCAGCTTGGCTTCTTTTTCCAGGACTGCAACTAATGAAAAACTGTTTTTT
CDR3aa: CASSLASFSRTATNEKLFF

j_gene: TRBJ2-3
abundance: -
v_gene: TRBV9
d_gene: -
CDR3nt: TGTGCCAGCAGCGCCCCCAGAGGTACTAGCACAGATACGCAGTATTTT
CDR3aa: CASSAPRGTSTDTQYF

j_gene: TRBJ1-5
abundance: -
v_gene: TRBV2
d_gene: -
CDR3nt: TGTGCCAGCAGCGGGACCTCCAATCAGCCCCAGCATTTT
CDR3aa: CASSGTSNQPQHF

j_gene: TRBJ2-7
abundance: -
v_gene: TRBV27
d_gene: -
CDR3nt: TGTGCCAGCAGTCCTCGGACAGAAGTGTCCGAGCAGTACTTC
CDR3aa: CASSPRTEVSEQYF

j_gene: TRBJ1-2
abundance: many
v_gene: TRBV2
d_gene: -
CDR3nt: TGTGCCAGCAGTGAACCGATATTGGGCTACTATGGCTACACCTTC
CDR3aa: CASSEPILGYYGYTF

j_gene: TRBJ2-5
abundance: few
v_gene: TRBV3-1
d_gene: -
CDR3nt: TGTGCCAGCACCCCAAGCGAAGGCCTCGGAGAGACCCAGTACTTC
CDR3aa: CASTPSEGLGETQYF

j_gene: TRBJ1-2
abundance: -
v_gene: TRBV5-5
d_gene: -
CDR3nt: TGTGCCAGCAGCCGGACGACGGAAAACTATGGCTACACCTTC
CDR3aa: CASSRTTENYGYTF

j_gene: TRBJ2-7
abundance: many
v_gene: TRBV29-1
d_gene: -
CDR3nt: TGCAGCGTTGGGGGCAGTAATCTCATCGGATCCTACGAGCAGTACTTC
CDR3aa: CSVGGSNLIGSYEQYF